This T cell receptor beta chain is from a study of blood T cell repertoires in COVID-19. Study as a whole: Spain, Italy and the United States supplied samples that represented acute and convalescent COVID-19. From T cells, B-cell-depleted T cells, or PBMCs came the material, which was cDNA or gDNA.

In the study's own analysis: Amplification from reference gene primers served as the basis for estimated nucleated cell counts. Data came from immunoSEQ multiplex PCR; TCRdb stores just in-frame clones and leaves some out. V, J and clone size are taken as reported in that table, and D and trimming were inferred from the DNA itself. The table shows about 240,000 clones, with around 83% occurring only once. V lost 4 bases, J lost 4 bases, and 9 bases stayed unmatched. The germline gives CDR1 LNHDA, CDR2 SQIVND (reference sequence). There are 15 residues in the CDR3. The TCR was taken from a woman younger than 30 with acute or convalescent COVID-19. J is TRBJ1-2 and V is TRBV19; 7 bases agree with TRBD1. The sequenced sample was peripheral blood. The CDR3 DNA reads TGTGCCAGTAGTACCGGGGACAGTTTAGGCTATGGCTACACCTTC. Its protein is CASSTGDSLGYGYTF.